The 2 T cell receptor beta chains reported below all come from one sample, sequenced in a study of lymphopenia after photon versus proton radiotherapy (dated by TCRdb to about 2019). Library preparation was by the immunoSEQ multiplex PCR assay. This is the immuneACCESS table as TCRdb keeps it, with only in-frame sequences that have V and J called. A part of the clones is gone; compared with another copy, unresolved V genes explain less than half, and the rest is unexplained. The sample table records 55,000 to 70,000 clones; less than 95% of these occur just once. 2% to 2.5% of the sample goes to the ten largest clones. The source was peripheral blood, collected from a patient treated with photon-based radiotherapy. These receptor sequences come from a woman between 35 and 50 years old with cholangiocarcinoma.

The chain couples TRBV11-3 to TRBJ2-3, with unresolved D. Germline-derived CDR1 and CDR2 are SGHNT and YENEEA. The CDR3 loop spans 17 amino acids. V dropped 5 bases and J dropped 2 bases, with 20 bases sitting between them. The CDR3 nucleotides are TGTGCCAGCAGCCCTGGGCACCTCCCCGGCCTCACAGATACGCAGTATTTT. This translates into CASSPGHLPGLTDTQYF.

This clone was picked up one time. The rearrangement uses TRBV21-1 and TRBJ1-5; the D call TRBD1 from the table was never checked on the DNA. TRBV21-1 is listed as a pseudogene. The CDR3 is 17 amino acids. CDR3 bases: TGTGCCAGCAGCAAAAAACCGACAGACCATAGCAATCAGCCCCAGCATTTT. Translated, it gives CASSKKPTDHSNQPQHF.